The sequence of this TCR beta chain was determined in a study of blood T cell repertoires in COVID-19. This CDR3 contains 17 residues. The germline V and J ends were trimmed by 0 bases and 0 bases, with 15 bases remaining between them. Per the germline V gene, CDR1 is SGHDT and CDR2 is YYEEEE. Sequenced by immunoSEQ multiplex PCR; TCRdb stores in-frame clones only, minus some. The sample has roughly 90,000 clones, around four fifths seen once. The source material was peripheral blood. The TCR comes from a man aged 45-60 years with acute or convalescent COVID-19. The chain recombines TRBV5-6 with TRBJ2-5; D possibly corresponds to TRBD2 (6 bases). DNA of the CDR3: TGTGCCAGCAGCTTGGCCCCCACGGGGGAGTACCAAGAGACCCAGTACTTC. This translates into CASSLAPTGEYQETQYF.